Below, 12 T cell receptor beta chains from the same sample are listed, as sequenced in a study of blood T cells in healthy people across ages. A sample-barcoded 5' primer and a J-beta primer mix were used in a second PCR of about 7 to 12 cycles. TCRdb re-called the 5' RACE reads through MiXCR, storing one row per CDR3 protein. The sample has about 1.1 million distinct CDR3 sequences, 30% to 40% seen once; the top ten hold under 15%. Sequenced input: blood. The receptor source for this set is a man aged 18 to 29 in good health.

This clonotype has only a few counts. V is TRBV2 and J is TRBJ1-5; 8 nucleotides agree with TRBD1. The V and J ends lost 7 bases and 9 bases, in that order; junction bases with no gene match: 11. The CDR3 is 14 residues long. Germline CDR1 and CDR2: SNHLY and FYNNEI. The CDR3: CASTETGESRPQHF. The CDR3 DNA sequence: TGTGCCAGCACCGAGACAGGGGAGTCAAGGCCCCAGCATTTT.

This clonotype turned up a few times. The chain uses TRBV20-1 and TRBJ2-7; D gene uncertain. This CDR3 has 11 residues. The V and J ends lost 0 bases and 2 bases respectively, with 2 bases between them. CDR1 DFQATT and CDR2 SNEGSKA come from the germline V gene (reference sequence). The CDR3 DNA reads TGCAGTGCTAGAGATGCCTACGAGCAGTACTTC. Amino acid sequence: CSARDAYEQYF.

CDR3 bases: TGTGCCAGCAGCTTAGGTTCAGCAGGGGCGGAAAAACTGTTTTTT. Translated, it gives CASSLGSAGAEKLFF. This sequence joins TRBV7-9 and TRBJ1-4, with D perhaps matching TRBD1 (6 bases). The CDR3 sequence is 15 residues long. V shed 1 base and J shed 8 bases, with 14 bases lying between them. Germline CDR1 reads SEHNR; CDR2 reads FQNEAQ (reference sequence). The variable domain in full, with the rest retrieved from reference TRBV7-9 and TRBJ1-4, is DTGVSQNPRHKITKRGQNVTFRCDPISEHNRLYWYRQTLGQGPEFLTYFQNEAQLEKSRLLSDRFSAERPKGSFSTLEIQRTEQGDSAMYLCASSLGSAGAEKLFFGSGTQLSVL.

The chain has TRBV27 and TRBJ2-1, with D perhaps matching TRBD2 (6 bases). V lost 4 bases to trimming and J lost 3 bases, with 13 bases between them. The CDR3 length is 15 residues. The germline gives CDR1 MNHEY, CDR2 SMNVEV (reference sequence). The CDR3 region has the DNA TGTGCCAGCAGTTGGACTACTGCCGGCTACAATGAGCAGTTCTTC. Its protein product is CASSWTTAGYNEQFF.

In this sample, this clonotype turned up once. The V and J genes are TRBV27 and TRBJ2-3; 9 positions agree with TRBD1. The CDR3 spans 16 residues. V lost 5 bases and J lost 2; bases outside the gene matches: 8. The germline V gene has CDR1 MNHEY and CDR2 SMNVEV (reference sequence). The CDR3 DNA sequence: TGTGCCAGCAGTAAGATTGACAGGGGGGCCACAGATACGCAGTATTTT. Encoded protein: CASSKIDRGATDTQYF.

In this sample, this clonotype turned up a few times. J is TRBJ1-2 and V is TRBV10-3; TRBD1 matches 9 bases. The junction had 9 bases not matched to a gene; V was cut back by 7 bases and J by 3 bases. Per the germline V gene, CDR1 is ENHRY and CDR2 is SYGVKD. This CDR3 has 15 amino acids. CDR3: CAINSDRGNYYGYTF. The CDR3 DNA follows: TGTGCCATCAACTCGGACAGGGGAAATTACTATGGCTACACCTTC.

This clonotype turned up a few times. The CDR3 DNA reads as TGTGCCAGCAGTTCTCAGGGTCCCGTTTACGAGCAGTACTTC. Translating it yields CASSSQGPVYEQYF. The chain joins TRBV28 to TRBJ2-7, with D perhaps matching TRBD1 (5 bases). Trimming shortened V by 4 bases and J by 4 bases, and 14 bases separated the two germline ends. This CDR3 is built from 14 residues. Germline CDR1 is MDHEN and CDR2 is SYDVKM.

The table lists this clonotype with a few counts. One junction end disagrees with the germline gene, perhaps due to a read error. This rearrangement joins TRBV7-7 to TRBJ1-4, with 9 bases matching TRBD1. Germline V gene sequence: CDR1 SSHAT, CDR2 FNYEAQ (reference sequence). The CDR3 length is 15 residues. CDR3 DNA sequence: TGTGCTAGCAGTCCTGGGACAGGGCAAGGGGAAAAACTGTTTTTT. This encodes CASSPGTGQGEKLFF.

The DNA of the CDR3 is TGCGCCAGCAGCCAAGAGTTTACTGCCTCCTACAATGAGCAGTTCTTC. Its protein is CASSQEFTASYNEQFF. The chain has TRBV4-3 and TRBJ2-1; no clear D. V shed 0 bases and J shed 0 bases, with 9 bases lying between them. The CDR3 covers 16 residues. CDR1 LGHNA and CDR2 YSLEER come from the germline V gene.

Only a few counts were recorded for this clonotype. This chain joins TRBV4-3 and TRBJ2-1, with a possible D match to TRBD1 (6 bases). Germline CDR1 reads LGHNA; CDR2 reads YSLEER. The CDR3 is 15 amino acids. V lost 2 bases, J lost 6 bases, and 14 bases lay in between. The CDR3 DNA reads TGCGCCAGCAGCCAACAGGGGAATACGCTCAATGAGCAGTTCTTC. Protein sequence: CASSQQGNTLNEQFF.

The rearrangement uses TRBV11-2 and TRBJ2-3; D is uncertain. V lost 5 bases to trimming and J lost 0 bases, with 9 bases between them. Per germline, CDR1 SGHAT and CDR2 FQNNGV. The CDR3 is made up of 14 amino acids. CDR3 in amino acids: CASSPETSTDTQYF. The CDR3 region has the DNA TGTGCCAGCAGCCCGGAGACTAGCACAGATACGCAGTATTTT.

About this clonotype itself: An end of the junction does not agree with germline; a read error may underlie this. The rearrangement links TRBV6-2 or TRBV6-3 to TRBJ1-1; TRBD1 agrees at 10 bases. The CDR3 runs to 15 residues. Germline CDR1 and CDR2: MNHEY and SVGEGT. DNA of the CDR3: TGTGCCGGCAGTTACCGGACAGGGGGGACCACTGAAGCTTTCTTT. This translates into CAGSYRTGGTTEAFF.